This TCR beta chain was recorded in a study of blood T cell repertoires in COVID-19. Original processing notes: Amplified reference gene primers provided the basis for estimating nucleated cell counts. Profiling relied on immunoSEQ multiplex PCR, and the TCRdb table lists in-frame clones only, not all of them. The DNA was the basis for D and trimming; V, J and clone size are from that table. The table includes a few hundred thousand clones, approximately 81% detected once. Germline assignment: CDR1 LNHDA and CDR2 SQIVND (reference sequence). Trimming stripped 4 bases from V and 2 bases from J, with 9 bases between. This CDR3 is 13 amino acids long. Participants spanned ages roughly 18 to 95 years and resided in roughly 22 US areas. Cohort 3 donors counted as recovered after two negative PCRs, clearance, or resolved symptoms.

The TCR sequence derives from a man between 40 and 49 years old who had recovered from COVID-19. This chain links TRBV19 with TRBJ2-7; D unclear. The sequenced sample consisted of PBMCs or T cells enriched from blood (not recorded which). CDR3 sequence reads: CASSTQPTYEQYF. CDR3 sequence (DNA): TGTGCCAGTAGTACACAACCAACCTACGAGCAGTACTTC.